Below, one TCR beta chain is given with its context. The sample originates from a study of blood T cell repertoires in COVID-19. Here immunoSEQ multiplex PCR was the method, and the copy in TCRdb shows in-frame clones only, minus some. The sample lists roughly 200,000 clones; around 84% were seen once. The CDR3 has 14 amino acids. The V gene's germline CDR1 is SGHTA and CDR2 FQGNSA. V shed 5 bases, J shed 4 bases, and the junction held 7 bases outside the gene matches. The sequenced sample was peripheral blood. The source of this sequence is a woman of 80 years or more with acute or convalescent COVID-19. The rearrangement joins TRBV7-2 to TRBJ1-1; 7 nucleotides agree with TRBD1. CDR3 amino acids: CASSGDRARTEAFF. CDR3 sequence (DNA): TGTGCCAGCAGCGGCGACAGGGCCCGCACTGAAGCTTTCTTT.